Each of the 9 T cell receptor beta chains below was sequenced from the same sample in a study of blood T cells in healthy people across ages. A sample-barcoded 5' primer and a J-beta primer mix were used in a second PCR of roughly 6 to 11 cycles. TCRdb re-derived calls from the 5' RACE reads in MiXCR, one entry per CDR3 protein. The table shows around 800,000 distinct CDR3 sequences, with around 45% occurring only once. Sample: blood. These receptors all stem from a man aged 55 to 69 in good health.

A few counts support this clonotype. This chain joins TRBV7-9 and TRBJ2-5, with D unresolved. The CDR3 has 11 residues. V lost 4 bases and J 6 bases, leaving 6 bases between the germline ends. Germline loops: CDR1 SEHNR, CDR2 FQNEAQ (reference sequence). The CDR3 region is CASSYTKTQYF. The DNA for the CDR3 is TGTGCCAGCAGCTATACTAAGACCCAGTACTTC.

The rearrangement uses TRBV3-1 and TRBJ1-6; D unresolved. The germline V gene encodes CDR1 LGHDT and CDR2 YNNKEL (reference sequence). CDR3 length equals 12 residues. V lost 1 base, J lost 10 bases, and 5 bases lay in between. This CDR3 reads CASSQGESPLHF. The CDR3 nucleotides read TGTGCCAGCAGCCAAGGAGAATCACCCCTCCACTTT.

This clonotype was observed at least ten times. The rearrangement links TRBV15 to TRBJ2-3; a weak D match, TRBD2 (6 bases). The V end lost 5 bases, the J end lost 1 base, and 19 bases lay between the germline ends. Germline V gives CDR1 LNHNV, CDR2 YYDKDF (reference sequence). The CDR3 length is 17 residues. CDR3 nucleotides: TGTGCCACCAGCTTCCGATGGAGGGAGAGCGGCACAGATACGCAGTATTTT. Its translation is CATSFRWRESGTDTQYF.

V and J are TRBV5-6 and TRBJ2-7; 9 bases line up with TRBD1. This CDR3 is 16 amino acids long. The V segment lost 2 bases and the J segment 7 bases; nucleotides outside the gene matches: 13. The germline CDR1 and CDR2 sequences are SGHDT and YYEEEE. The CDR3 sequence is CASSFGGQGVDLEQYF. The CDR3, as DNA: TGTGCCAGCAGCTTCGGGGGACAGGGTGTAGATTTGGAGCAGTACTTC.

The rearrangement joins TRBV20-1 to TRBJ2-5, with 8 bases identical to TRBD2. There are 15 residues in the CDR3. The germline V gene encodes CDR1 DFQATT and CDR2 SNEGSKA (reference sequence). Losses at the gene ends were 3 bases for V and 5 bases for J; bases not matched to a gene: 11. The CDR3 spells CSASPPGGPLETQYF. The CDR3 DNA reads TGCAGTGCTAGCCCTCCGGGGGGGCCATTGGAGACCCAGTACTTC.

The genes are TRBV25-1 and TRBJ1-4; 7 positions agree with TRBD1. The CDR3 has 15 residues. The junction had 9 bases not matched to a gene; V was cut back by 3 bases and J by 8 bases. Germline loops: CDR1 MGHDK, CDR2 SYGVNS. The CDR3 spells CASSDGQTGREKLFF. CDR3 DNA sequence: TGTGCCAGCAGTGATGGTCAGACAGGGAGGGAAAAACTGTTTTTT. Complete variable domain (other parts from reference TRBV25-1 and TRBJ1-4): EADIYQTPRYLVIGTGKKITLECSQTMGHDKMYWYQQDPGMELHLIHYSYGVNSTEKGDLSSESTVSRIRTEHFPLTLESARPSHTSQYLCASSDGQTGREKLFFGSGTQLSVL.

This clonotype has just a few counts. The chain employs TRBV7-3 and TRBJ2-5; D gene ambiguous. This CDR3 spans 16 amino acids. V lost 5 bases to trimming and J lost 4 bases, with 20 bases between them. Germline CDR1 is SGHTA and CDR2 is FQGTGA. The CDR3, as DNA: TGTGCCAGCAGCCCTAATGGTCCAAGGACGGGAGAGACCCAGTACTTC. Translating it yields CASSPNGPRTGETQYF.

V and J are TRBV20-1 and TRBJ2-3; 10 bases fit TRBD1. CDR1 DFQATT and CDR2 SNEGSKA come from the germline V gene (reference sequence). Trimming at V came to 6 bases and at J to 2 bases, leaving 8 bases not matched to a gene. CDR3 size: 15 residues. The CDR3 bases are TGCAGTGCCAGCCTCGGGACAGGGGTCACAGATACGCAGTATTTT. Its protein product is CSASLGTGVTDTQYF.

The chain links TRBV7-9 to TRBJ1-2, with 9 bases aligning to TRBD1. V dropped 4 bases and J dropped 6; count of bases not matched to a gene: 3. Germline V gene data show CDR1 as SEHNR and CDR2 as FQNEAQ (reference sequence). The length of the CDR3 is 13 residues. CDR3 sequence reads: CASSSGQGNGYTF. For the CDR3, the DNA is TGTGCCAGCAGCTCCGGACAGGGGAATGGCTACACCTTC.